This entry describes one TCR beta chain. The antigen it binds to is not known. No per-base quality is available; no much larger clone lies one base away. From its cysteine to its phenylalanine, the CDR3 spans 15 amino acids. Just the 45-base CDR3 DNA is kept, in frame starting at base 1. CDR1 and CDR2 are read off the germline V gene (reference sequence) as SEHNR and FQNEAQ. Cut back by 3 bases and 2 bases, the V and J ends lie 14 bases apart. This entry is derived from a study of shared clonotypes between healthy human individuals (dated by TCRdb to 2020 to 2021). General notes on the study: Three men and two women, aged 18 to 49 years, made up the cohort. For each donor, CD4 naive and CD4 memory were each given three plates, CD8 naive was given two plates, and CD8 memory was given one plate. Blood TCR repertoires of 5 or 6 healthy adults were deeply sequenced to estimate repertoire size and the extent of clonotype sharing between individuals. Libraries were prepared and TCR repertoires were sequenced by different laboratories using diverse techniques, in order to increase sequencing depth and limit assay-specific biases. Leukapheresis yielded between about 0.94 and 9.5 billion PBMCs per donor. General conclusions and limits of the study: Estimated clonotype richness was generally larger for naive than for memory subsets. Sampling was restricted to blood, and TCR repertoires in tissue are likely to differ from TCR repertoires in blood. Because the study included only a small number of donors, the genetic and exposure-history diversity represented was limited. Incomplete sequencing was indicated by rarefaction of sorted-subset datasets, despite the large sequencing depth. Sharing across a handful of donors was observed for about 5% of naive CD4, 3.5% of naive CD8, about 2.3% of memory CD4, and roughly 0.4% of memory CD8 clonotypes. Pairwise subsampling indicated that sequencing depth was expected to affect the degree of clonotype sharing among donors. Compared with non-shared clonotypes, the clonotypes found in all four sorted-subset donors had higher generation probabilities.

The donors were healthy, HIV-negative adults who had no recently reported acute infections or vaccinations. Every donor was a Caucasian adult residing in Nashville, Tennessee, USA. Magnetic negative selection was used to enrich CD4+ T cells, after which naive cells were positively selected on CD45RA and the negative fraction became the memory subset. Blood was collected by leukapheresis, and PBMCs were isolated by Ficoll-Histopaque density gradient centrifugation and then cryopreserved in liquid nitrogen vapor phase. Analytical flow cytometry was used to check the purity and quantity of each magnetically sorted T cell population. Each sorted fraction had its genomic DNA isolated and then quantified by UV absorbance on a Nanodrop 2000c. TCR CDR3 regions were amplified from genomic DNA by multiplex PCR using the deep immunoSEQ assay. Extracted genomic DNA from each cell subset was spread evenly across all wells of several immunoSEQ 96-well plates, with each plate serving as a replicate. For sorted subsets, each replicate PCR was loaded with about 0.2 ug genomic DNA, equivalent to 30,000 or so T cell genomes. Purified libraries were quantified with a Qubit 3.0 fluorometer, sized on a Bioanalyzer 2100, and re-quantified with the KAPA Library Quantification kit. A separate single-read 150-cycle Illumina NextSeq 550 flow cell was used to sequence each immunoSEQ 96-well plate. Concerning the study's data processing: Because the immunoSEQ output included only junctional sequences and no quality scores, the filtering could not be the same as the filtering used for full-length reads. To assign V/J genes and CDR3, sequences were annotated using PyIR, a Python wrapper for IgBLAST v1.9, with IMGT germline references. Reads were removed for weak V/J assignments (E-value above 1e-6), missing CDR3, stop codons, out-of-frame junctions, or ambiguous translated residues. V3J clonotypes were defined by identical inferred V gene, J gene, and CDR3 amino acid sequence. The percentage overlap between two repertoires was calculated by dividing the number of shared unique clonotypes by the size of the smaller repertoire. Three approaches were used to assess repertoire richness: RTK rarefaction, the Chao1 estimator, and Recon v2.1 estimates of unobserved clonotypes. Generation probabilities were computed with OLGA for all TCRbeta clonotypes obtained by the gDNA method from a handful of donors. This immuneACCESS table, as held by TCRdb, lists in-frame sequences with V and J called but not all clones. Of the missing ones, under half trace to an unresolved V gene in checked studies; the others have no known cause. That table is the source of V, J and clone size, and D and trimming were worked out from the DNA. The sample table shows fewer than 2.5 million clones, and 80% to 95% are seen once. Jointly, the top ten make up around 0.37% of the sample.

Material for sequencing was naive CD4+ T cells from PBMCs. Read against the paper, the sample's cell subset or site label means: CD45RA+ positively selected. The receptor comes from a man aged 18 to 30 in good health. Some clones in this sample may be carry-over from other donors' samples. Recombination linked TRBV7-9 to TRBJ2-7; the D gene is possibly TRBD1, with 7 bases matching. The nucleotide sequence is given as TGTGCCAGCAGCTTGAGGGGCAGGGGGGCCTACGAGCAGTACTTC. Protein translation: CASSLRGRGAYEQYF.